What follows are 28 T cell receptor beta chains derived from one specimen sequenced in a study of blood T cell repertoires in COVID-19. Generated by immunoSEQ multiplex PCR, the TCRdb table keeps only in-frame clones and is missing some. This table holds about 50,000 clones, around 86% found once. The sequenced sample consisted of PBMCs or T cells enriched from blood (not recorded which). These receptors all come from a woman between 50 and 59 years old who had recovered from COVID-19.

The rearrangement joins TRBV7-2 to TRBJ2-1; 11 nucleotides align to TRBD2. Germline assignment: CDR1 SGHTA and CDR2 FQGNSA. The trim removed 5 bases at V and 5 bases at J, leaving 5 bases unmatched. The CDR3 covers 15 residues. For the CDR3, the DNA is TGTGCCAGCAGCCGTCAGACTAGCGGGGACAATGAGCAGTTCTTC. Its translation is CASSRQTSGDNEQFF.

This clone was found once. V is TRBV7-6 and J is TRBJ2-1; a possible D gene is TRBD2 (6 bases). The V end lost 5 bases, the J end lost 4 bases, and 18 bases lay between the germline ends. Germline-derived CDR1 and CDR2 are SGHVS and FNYEAQ. The CDR3 length is 16 residues. The CDR3 region is CASSTDQLARYNEQFF. The CDR3 region has the DNA TGTGCCAGCAGCACTGACCAACTAGCCCGATACAATGAGCAGTTCTTC.

This clone showed up just once. The chain recombines TRBV5-5 with TRBJ2-7; 10 bases match TRBD1. Germline CDR1 and CDR2: SGHKS and YYEKEE (reference sequence). The V gene end was trimmed by 4 bases and the J gene end by 4 bases; junction bases not matched to a gene: 8. This CDR3 is 15 amino acids long. CDR3 loop: CASSGPGQGLYEQYF. The CDR3 DNA is TGTGCCAGCAGCGGCCCGGGACAGGGGCTGTACGAGCAGTACTTC. Full variable domain (remainder filled in from reference TRBV5-5 and TRBJ2-7): DAGVTQSPTHLIKTRGQQVTLRCSPISGHKSVSWYQQVLGQGPQFIFQYYEKEERGRGNFPDRFSARQFPNYSSELNVNALLLGDSALYLCASSGPGQGLYEQYFGPGTRLTVT.

The chain recombines TRBV21-1 with TRBJ1-5; TRBD1 reflects the table's D call only, with no check against the DNA. TRBV21-1 is an annotated pseudogene. The CDR3 sequence is 14 residues long. In nucleotides, the CDR3 is TGTGCCAGCGTGGGGCAGGGGGGTTATCAGCCCCAGCATTTT. Its protein is CASVGQGGYQPQHF.

The V call is TRBV29-1, the J call TRBJ2-1; 9 nucleotides align to TRBD2. Germline assignment: CDR1 SQVTM and CDR2 ANQGSEA. The V gene end was trimmed by 3 bases and the J gene end by 6 bases; junction bases not matched to a gene: 6. The CDR3 is 14 residues long. CDR3 residues: CSVELAGRRNEQFF. The CDR3 coding sequence is TGCAGCGTTGAGCTAGCGGGAAGACGCAATGAGCAGTTCTTC.

This clone occurred once. J is TRBJ1-2 and V is TRBV14; D is undetermined. Trimming stripped 0 bases from V and 2 bases from J, with 4 bases between. The CDR3 extends over 13 amino acids. Germline loops: CDR1 SGHDN, CDR2 FVKESK. This CDR3 is CASSQDRNYGYTF. The CDR3 DNA reads as TGTGCCAGCAGCCAAGACAGGAACTATGGCTACACCTTC.

The V gene is TRBV2, the J gene TRBJ2-2; D remains ambiguous. The length of the CDR3 is 15 residues. Germline assignment: CDR1 SNHLY and CDR2 FYNNEI. The germline V and J ends were trimmed by 6 bases and 0 bases, with 11 bases remaining between them. The CDR3 DNA sequence: TGTGCCAGCAGCCGACTTCCTGCGAACACCGGGGAGCTGTTTTTT. Its translation is CASSRLPANTGELFF.

This sequence joins TRBV28 and TRBJ2-7, with 11 bases fitting TRBD2. The germline gives CDR1 MDHEN, CDR2 SYDVKM. The CDR3 is made up of 15 amino acids. Germline trimming cut 1 base from V and 2 bases from J; bases unmatched to any gene: 1. CDR3 nucleotides: TGTGCCAGCAGTTTATTAGCGGGAGGGCCCTACGAGCAGTACTTC. Protein: CASSLLAGGPYEQYF.

The chain recombines TRBV28 with TRBJ1-4, with a tentative D call TRBD1 (6 bases). Trimming pared 6 bases from V and 8 bases from J, leaving 16 bases between. The CDR3 is made up of 14 amino acids. In germline, CDR1 is MDHEN, CDR2 SYDVKM. The CDR3 bases are TGTGCCAGCAGCCTGGGACATCGTAAGGAAAAACTGTTTTTT. It codes for CASSLGHRKEKLFF.

The chain recombines TRBV9 with TRBJ1-4; D unresolved. CDR1 and CDR2 (germline): SGDLS, YYNGEE. This CDR3 has 14 residues. The V gene lost 4 bases and the J gene lost 8 bases, with 15 bases spanning the gap. CDR3 residues: CASSSQERGEKLFF. The DNA for the CDR3 is TGTGCCAGCAGCAGCCAGGAGAGAGGGGAAAAACTGTTTTTT. Full variable domain (remainder filled in from reference TRBV9 and TRBJ1-4): DSGVTQTPKHLITATGQRVTLRCSPRSGDLSVYWYQQSLDQGLQFLIQYYNGEERAKGNILERFSAQQFPDLHSELNLSSLELGDSALYFCASSSQERGEKLFFGSGTQLSVL.

V usage is TRBV4-2 and J usage is TRBJ1-2; 8 nucleotides align to TRBD1. The germline V gene has CDR1 LGHNA and CDR2 YNFKEQ. This CDR3 has 16 amino acids. Unmatched junction bases numbered 11, after V lost 1 base and J lost 7 bases. CDR3 DNA sequence: TGTGCCAGCAGCCAAGCGACTCAGGGGGCGCGGGGTGGCTACACCTTC. Protein product: CASSQATQGARGGYTF.

This clone showed up just once. The chain links TRBV3-1 (or the pseudogene TRBV3-2) to TRBJ2-5, with 10 bases identical to TRBD2. This CDR3 region has 16 residues. Germline CDR1 and CDR2: LGHDT and YNNKEL (reference sequence). The J segment lost 2 bases and the V segment lost 2 bases, leaving 5 bases of the junction unmatched. This CDR3 is CASSQRPSGGQETQYF. In DNA, the CDR3 is TGTGCCAGCAGCCAAAGGCCTAGCGGGGGACAAGAGACCCAGTACTTC.

This clone came up once. The chain carries TRBV18 and TRBJ2-5, with TRBD1 matching over 10 bases. CDR3 length equals 16 residues. The trim removed 4 bases at V and 0 bases at J, leaving 5 bases unmatched. CDR1 is KGHSH, CDR2 LQKENI, per germline. The CDR3 region has the DNA TGTGCCAGCTCACTTCGGACAGGGGGTAACCAAGAGACCCAGTACTTC. Translating gives CASSLRTGGNQETQYF.

Here the CDR3 reads CASSLYRDREQYF. In DNA form, the CDR3 reads TGTGCCAGCAGCTTATACAGGGACCGCGAGCAGTACTTC. This chain links TRBV7-2 with TRBJ2-7; perhaps TRBD1 as D (6 bases). Germline-derived CDR1 and CDR2 are SGHTA and FQGNSA. The CDR3 has 13 residues. V lost 2 bases, J lost 6 bases, and 11 bases lay in between.

This clone was observed once. The rearrangement joins TRBV5-1 to TRBJ2-3; TRBD2 matches at 9 bases. This CDR3 is built from 16 residues. V lost 3 bases and J lost 1; bases outside the gene matches: 6. Germline CDR1 SGHRS, CDR2 YFSETQ. The CDR3 nucleotides are TGCGCCAGCAGCTCGTATAGCGGGAGTGGCACAGATACGCAGTATTTT. It yields the protein CASSSYSGSGTDTQYF.

V gene TRBV4-1 combines with J gene TRBJ1-5, with D uncertain. V was cut by 1 base and J by 4 bases, with 5 bases left in between. CDR1 is MGHRA, CDR2 YSYEKL, per germline. The length of the CDR3 is 13 residues. As DNA, the CDR3 is TGCGCCAGCAGCCAAGCCCGGAATCAGCCCCAGCATTTT. It yields the protein CASSQARNQPQHF.

The chain uses TRBV18 and TRBJ2-5, with D possibly being TRBD1 (6 bases). This CDR3 is 15 amino acids long. The V end was cut by 1 base, the J end by 2 bases, with 11 bases between. Looked up from germline, CDR1 is KGHSH and CDR2 is LQKENI. The CDR3 nucleotides read TGTGCCAGCTCACCACAAGGACAGATACAAGAGACCCAGTACTTC. Its protein is CASSPQGQIQETQYF.

CDR3 sequence (DNA): TGTGCCAGCAGCTTCGGGGGACGGCAAGAGACCCAGTACTTC. Translating it yields CASSFGGRQETQYF. The chain links TRBV7-2 to TRBJ2-5, with TRBD2 as a possible D gene (6 bases). Trimming cost V 3 bases and J 2 bases, with 10 bases left between them. From germline, CDR1 is SGHTA and CDR2 FQGNSA. There are 14 residues in the CDR3.

This chain links TRBV29-1 with TRBJ2-2, with a weak D call TRBD2 (5 bases). This CDR3 is built from 15 residues. Per the germline V gene, CDR1 is SQVTM and CDR2 is ANQGSEA. V lost 7 bases to trimming and J lost 1 base, with 16 bases between them. This chain's CDR3 is CSATTPPGNTGELFF. CDR3 nucleotides: TGCAGCGCGACTACCCCGCCGGGGAACACCGGGGAGCTGTTTTTT.

The chain is built from TRBV6-5 and TRBJ1-1; TRBD1 is a possible D gene (5 bases). Between the trimmed V and J ends, which lost 2 bases and 8 bases, there was a span of 12 bases. Per the germline V gene, CDR1 is MNHEY and CDR2 is SVGAGI. The CDR3 extends over 13 amino acids. The chain's CDR3 is CASSYLQAGEAFF. Here the CDR3 DNA reads TGTGCCAGCAGTTACCTCCAAGCAGGGGAAGCTTTCTTT.

This clone is a singleton in its sample. The V call is TRBV7-2, the J call TRBJ2-2; D remains unclear. The ends were cut back, 6 bases at V and 6 bases at J, with 14 bases in the middle. Germline V lookup: CDR1 SGHTA, CDR2 FQGNSA. The CDR3 extends over 14 amino acids. The CDR3 sequence is CASRPEKTAGELFF. The CDR3 nucleotides read TGTGCCAGCAGGCCCGAGAAAACCGCCGGGGAGCTGTTTTTT.

The chain recombines TRBV19 with TRBJ1-4; no firm D call. The CDR3 is made up of 14 amino acids. Germline V gene data show CDR1 as LNHDA and CDR2 as SQIVND (reference sequence). With 6 bases removed from V and 6 bases from J, the gap between germline ends came to 14 bases. The DNA of the CDR3 is TGTGCCAGTAGCCTCAGGTCGGTGGATGAAAAACTGTTTTTT. Its translation is CASSLRSVDEKLFF.

The chain is built from TRBV7-2 and TRBJ2-5; the D gene is possibly TRBD2 (6 bases). CDR3 length: 18 residues. Germline V lookup: CDR1 SGHTA, CDR2 FQGNSA. The V end was cut by 3 bases, the J end by 1 base, with 21 bases between. The CDR3 DNA sequence: TGTGCCAGCAGCTTGCAACCGGGACTTCACACTTCCCAAGAGACCCAGTACTTC. Its translation: CASSLQPGLHTSQETQYF.

The J gene is TRBJ2-5, the V gene TRBV10-2, with unresolved D. V shed 8 bases and J shed 2 bases, with 9 bases lying between them. This CDR3 comprises 12 residues. Germline CDR1 reads WSHSY; CDR2 reads SAAADI. CDR3 loop: CASAEQQETQYF. The CDR3 region has the DNA TGCGCCAGCGCTGAACAGCAAGAGACCCAGTACTTC.

V is TRBV15 and J is TRBJ2-5; D unresolved. Germline V gene lookup returns CDR1 LNHNV and CDR2 YYDKDF (reference sequence). V lost 0 bases, J lost 2 bases, and 4 bases lay in between. The CDR3 length is 13 residues. Here the CDR3 reads CATSRDRQETQYF. The CDR3 nucleotides read TGTGCCACCAGCAGAGACAGACAAGAGACCCAGTACTTC.

The chain couples TRBV19 to TRBJ1-6; TRBD1 agrees at 9 bases. Per the germline V gene, CDR1 is LNHDA and CDR2 is SQIVND (reference sequence). This CDR3 comprises 15 residues. V gave up 3 bases and J gave up 7 bases; unmatched junction bases: 4. The CDR3 bases are TGTGCCAGTAGTATCGGAGACAGGGGGAATTCACCCCTCCACTTT. Translation gives CASSIGDRGNSPLHF.

CDR3: CASSYGAYRANQPQHF. The DNA for the CDR3 is TGTGCCAGCAGTTATGGGGCCTACAGGGCCAATCAGCCCCAGCATTTT. This chain uses TRBV28 with TRBJ1-5; TRBD1 is a possible D gene (6 bases). This CDR3 contains 16 residues. Trimming cost V 4 bases and J 3 bases, with 16 bases left between them. Germline V gene lookup returns CDR1 MDHEN and CDR2 SYDVKM. Full variable domain (missing parts from reference TRBV28 and TRBJ1-5): DVKVTQSSRYLVKRTGEKVFLECVQDMDHENMFWYRQDPGLGLRLIYFSYDVKMKEKGDIPEGYSVSREKKERFSLILESASTNQTSMYLCASSYGAYRANQPQHFGDGTRLSIL.

The J gene is TRBJ2-7, the V gene TRBV4-1; maybe TRBD2 (6 bases). The CDR3 has 14 residues. The germline gives CDR1 MGHRA, CDR2 YSYEKL. Trimming cost V 1 base and J 2 bases, with 9 bases left between them. The CDR3 DNA sequence: TGCGCCAGCAGCCAAGCCCCGGGAGCCTACGAGCAGTACTTC. This sequence encodes CASSQAPGAYEQYF.